This is a list of T cell receptor beta chains from one sample in a study of molecular identifiers for immune sequencing clone quantification. TCRdb used MiXCR to reprocess the PCR reads, holding one entry per CDR3 protein. The repertoire holds fewer than 75,000 distinct CDR3 sequences, with 15% to 20% as singletons. Sample: naive CD8+ T cells from blood, with Jurkat cell RNA spiked in. The source of these receptors is a human donor in good health. Some libraries in this study had Jurkat cell RNA spiked in. The CDR3 runs from the conserved cysteine through the conserved F or W. The order of the fields is D gene, V gene, clone size, J gene, CDR3 protein, CDR3 DNA. A D gene is named only where the DNA matches it firmly. Clone size is shown for a subset of rows, as once, few, many or a class of expanded clone.

.,TRBV5-3,once,TRBJ2-1,CVRSPGPHNEQFF,TGTGTCAGAAGCCCGGGACCCCACAATGAGCAGTTCTTC
.,TRBV7-2,many,TRBJ2-1,CASSSRRNEQFF,TGTGCCAGCAGCTCGAGAAGAAATGAGCAGTTCTTC
.,TRBV28,.,TRBJ1-4,CASTDPAGVPNEKLFF,TGTGCCAGCACCGATCCCGCGGGAGTTCCTAATGAAAAACTGTTTTTT
.,TRBV25-1,many,TRBJ1-1,CASSESVGRGLNTEAFF,TGTGCCAGCAGTGAATCGGTCGGCCGAGGGCTGAACACTGAAGCTTTCTTT
.,TRBV6-5,many,TRBJ1-3,CASSDVTLYPGGSMGNTIYF,TGTGCCAGCAGCGACGTAACCCTTTACCCGGGGGGGTCGATGGGAAACACCATATATTTT
.,TRBV20-1,many,TRBJ1-3,CSARTDTTGFSGNTIYF,TGCAGTGCTAGAACCGACACCACAGGATTCTCTGGAAACACCATATATTTT
.,TRBV27,.,TRBJ2-1,CASSEGVNEQFF,TGTGCCAGCAGTGAAGGGGTGAATGAGCAGTTCTTC
.,TRBV12-3/TRBV12-4,many,TRBJ1-2,CASSDESNYGYTF,TGTGCCAGCAGTGACGAGTCTAACTATGGCTACACCTTC
TRBD1,TRBV7-3,many,TRBJ2-1,CASSPNILATGGLYNEQFF,TGTGCCAGCAGCCCGAACATCCTGGCGACAGGGGGACTCTACAATGAGCAGTTCTTC
TRBD2,TRBV14,many,TRBJ2-1,CASSLPPGGGRRDEQFF,TGTGCCAGCAGCCTCCCCCCTGGGGGCGGGAGGCGGGATGAGCAGTTCTTC
.,TRBV20-1,many,TRBJ2-5,CSAQSSGLQETQYF,TGCAGTGCCCAGAGCAGCGGACTTCAAGAGACCCAGTACTTC
.,TRBV4-1,many,TRBJ2-1,CASSQGARGDEQFF,TGCGCCAGCAGCCAAGGTGCTAGAGGGGATGAGCAGTTCTTC
TRBD2,TRBV19,many,TRBJ2-5,CASSIEAIAGVETQYF,TGTGCCAGTAGTATAGAGGCAATAGCGGGAGTAGAGACCCAGTACTTC
TRBD2,TRBV13,.,TRBJ2-1,CASSLAGGPSYEQFF,TGTGCCAGCAGCCTAGCGGGAGGGCCAAGTTATGAGCAGTTCTTC
.,TRBV25-1,many,TRBJ2-4,CASTPGWDLAKNIQYF,TGTGCCAGCACCCCGGGGTGGGATTTAGCCAAAAACATTCAGTACTTC
.,TRBV10-3,many,TRBJ2-7,CAISGSYEQYF,TGTGCCATCAGCGGATCCTACGAGCAGTACTTC
TRBD2,TRBV10-3,many,TRBJ2-7,CAIRGTSGSGEQYF,TGTGCCATCAGAGGGACTAGCGGGAGTGGCGAGCAGTACTTC
TRBD2,TRBV2,few,TRBJ2-7,CASSGTSGSGEQYF,TGTGCCAGCAGTGGGACTAGCGGGAGCGGCGAGCAGTACTTC
.,TRBV10-3,many,TRBJ2-3,CAISERGVLAVGADTQYF,TGTGCCATCAGTGAGCGGGGTGTGCTAGCCGTGGGAGCAGATACGCAGTATTTT
.,TRBV28,many,TRBJ2-3,CASSEYRESDTQYF,TGTGCCAGCAGTGAATATCGGGAGTCAGATACGCAGTATTTT
TRBD2,TRBV29-1,many,TRBJ2-7,CSVDVLVAGAYEQYF,TGCAGCGTTGACGTATTGGTAGCGGGAGCCTACGAGCAGTACTTC
.,TRBV4-1,many,TRBJ1-5,CASSPSPPGANQPQHF,TGCGCCAGCAGTCCCAGCCCCCCAGGGGCCAATCAGCCCCAGCATTTT
.,TRBV30,many,TRBJ1-1,CAWSVVLNTEAFF,TGTGCCTGGAGTGTTGTCCTGAACACTGAAGCTTTCTTT
TRBD2,TRBV6-6,many,TRBJ2-7,CASCSDPQLAGLYEQYF,TGTGCCAGCTGCTCGGATCCGCAACTAGCGGGCCTCTACGAGCAGTACTTC
.,TRBV11-2,many,TRBJ2-1,CASSLNNEQFF,TGTGCCAGCAGCTTGAACAATGAGCAGTTCTTC
TRBD2,TRBV9,many,TRBJ2-1,CASSVWASGSNEQFF,TGTGCCAGCAGCGTATGGGCTAGCGGGAGCAATGAGCAGTTCTTC
TRBD2,TRBV9,many,TRBJ2-2,CASSSPTRGRSDTGELFF,TGTGCCAGCAGCTCACCCACCCGCGGGAGATCCGACACCGGGGAGCTGTTTTTT
TRBD2,TRBV5-1,many,TRBJ2-7,CASSLGTSGSYEQYF,TGCGCCAGCAGCTTGGGAACTAGCGGGAGTTACGAGCAGTACTTC
.,TRBV4-1,many,TRBJ2-3,CASSQVLGSTDTQYF,TGCGCCAGCAGCCAAGTGCTGGGCTCGACAGATACGCAGTATTTT
.,TRBV7-7,many,TRBJ2-2,CASSPRGVRYSDTGELFF,TGTGCTAGCAGCCCGAGGGGGGTTCGGTACTCTGACACCGGGGAGCTGTTTTTT
TRBD2,TRBV5-1,medium-sized,TRBJ2-3,CASSSWTRLLTDTQYF,TGCGCCAGCAGCTCCTGGACTAGATTACTCACAGATACGCAGTATTTT
.,TRBV3-1,many,TRBJ2-7,CASSPQGSSYEQYF,TGTGCCAGCAGCCCCCAAGGCAGCTCCTACGAGCAGTACTTC
TRBD1,TRBV19,medium-sized,TRBJ1-4,CASSIGPRDRGPTNEKLFF,TGTGCCAGTAGTATTGGGCCCCGGGACAGGGGACCAACTAATGAAAAACTGTTTTTT
TRBD2,TRBV7-7,many,TRBJ2-5,CASSLDFASGQETQYF,TGTGCTAGCAGCTTAGACTTTGCTAGCGGACAAGAGACCCAGTACTTC
.,TRBV11-2,many,TRBJ2-5,CASSSGQEYQYF,TGTGCCAGCAGCTCGGGTCAGGAGTACCAGTACTTC
.,TRBV4-1,many,TRBJ2-7,CASSPSGAEQYF,TGCGCCAGCAGCCCTTCGGGGGCCGAGCAGTACTTC
.,TRBV5-1,.,TRBJ1-5,CASGPSTEENQPQHF,TGCGCCAGCGGCCCGTCTACAGAGGAAAATCAGCCCCAGCATTTT
.,TRBV5-1,many,TRBJ2-7,CASSLKLEGFYEQYF,TGCGCCAGCAGCTTAAAGTTAGAAGGATTCTACGAGCAGTACTTC
TRBD2,TRBV23-1,.,TRBJ2-7,CASSQYGTTGRESNYEQYF,TGCGCCAGCAGTCAATACGGTACCACGGGGCGGGAGAGTAATTACGAGCAGTACTTC
TRBD2,TRBV28,.,TRBJ2-7,CASSLGTSGSHVDEQYF,TGTGCCAGCAGCCTCGGGACTAGCGGGAGTCACGTCGACGAGCAGTACTTC
.,TRBV12-3/TRBV12-4,.,TRBJ1-4,CASLEVGGGEKLVF,TGTGCCAGCCTTGAGGTGGGGGGCGGTGAAAAACTGGTTTTT
TRBD2,TRBV11-2,many,TRBJ2-7,CASSMTSGSVREQYF,TGTGCCAGCAGCATGACTAGCGGGAGTGTCCGCGAGCAGTACTTC